This T cell receptor (beta chain) stems from a study of blood T cell repertoires in COVID-19 (TCRdb year 2020). For context, the study as a whole: Collaborator samples came from the United States, Italy and Spain and covered acute and convalescent phases of COVID-19. The material from the prospective study consisted of cDNA or gDNA derived from T cells, B-cell-depleted T cells, or PBMCs. The dataset comprised deeply sampled blood TCRbeta repertoires from subjects exposed to, actively infected with, or recovered from COVID-19. A freely available public database, intended as a resource for researchers studying the immune response to SARS-CoV-2, is where the repertoires were released. The samples were drawn from the first 160 participants of the ongoing ImmuneRACE study and from 1,254 subjects provided by 6 global collaborators. The sample metadata nearly always contained a de-identified subject ID, COVID-19 status, age in years and sex. Where available, HLA class I and class II types were taken from metadata supplied by the sample provider and were not determined by assay-based typing. The research as a whole found: The amount of clinical and demographic metadata varied by source and participant and was provided uncurated.

Whole blood was collected in K2EDTA tubes by collaborating institutions according to the institutions' own protocols. Collaborator samples were shipped for TCRbeta analysis as frozen whole blood, isolated PBMCs, or DNA extracted from either sample type. The CDR3 covers 14 residues, taking in both the cysteine and the phenylalanine. The CDR3 DNA has 42 bases and is translated from base 1. The junction shows trimming of 2 bases on V and 1 base on J, plus 8 bases between the germline ends. Based on the germline V gene, the CDR1 and CDR2 sequences are MDHEN and SYDVKM. Regarding this clone: Its antigen is not yet known. Base qualities are not provided; no much larger clone lies one nucleotide away.

The immunoSEQ Assay, a bias-controlled multiplex PCR, was used to amplify TCRbeta CDR3 regions from genomic DNA. Under the source paper's analysis protocol: The number of nucleated cells in each sample was estimated by amplification of reference gene primers within the assay. To quantify the absolute abundance of each unique TCRbeta CDR3 rearrangement, sequence reads were collapsed and filtered. For each sample, productive Simpson clonality was calculated as the square root of Simpson's diversity index over productive rearrangements. This immuneACCESS table, as held by TCRdb, lists in-frame sequences with V and J called but not all clones. Of the missing ones, under half trace to an unresolved V gene in checked studies; the others have no known cause. That table furnishes V, J and clone size, whereas the DNA furnished D and trimming. A total of about 46,000 clones appear in this sample, 65% to 90% of them only once. The ten largest make up 1.3% of the sample.

Here the chain combines TRBV28 and TRBJ1-1; a confident D gene designation cannot be given. This clonotype originated in a man aged 60-69 years with acute or convalescent COVID-19. The sample taken for sequencing was peripheral blood. The DNA sequence follows: TGTGCCAGCAGTTTACGTCTTAGGAACACTGAAGCTTTCTTT. Translated, it reads CASSLRLRNTEAFF.